This T cell receptor (beta chain) was captured in a study of blood T cell repertoires in COVID-19. Study in general: COVID-19 samples from acute and convalescent phases originated in the United States, Italy and Spain. The cDNA or gDNA used as material had been derived from T cells, B-cell-depleted T cells, or PBMCs.

Germline values: CDR1 MGHDK, CDR2 SYGVNS. The CDR3 consists of 17 residues. V lost 0 bases to trimming and J lost 6 bases, with 15 bases between them. Original processing notes: Reference gene primer amplification in the assay estimated nucleated cell counts. Here immunoSEQ multiplex PCR was the method, and the copy in TCRdb shows in-frame clones only, minus some. That table is the source of V, J and clone size, and D and trimming were worked out from the DNA. The sample holds around 180,000 clones; 85% are singletons and the top ten take 18%. Seattle cases were enrolled at active infection and followed longitudinally.

This TCR was recovered from a person aged 65 to 79 with COVID-19, enrolled during active disease. The sample taken for sequencing was peripheral blood. The chain carries TRBV25-1 and TRBJ1-6; D gene ambiguous. CDR3 residues: CASSEYYLDSGNSPLHF. CDR3 nucleotides: TGTGCCAGCAGTGAATATTACTTAGACTCCGGTAATTCACCCCTCCACTTT.